Reported below is one T cell receptor (beta chain). What this receptor recognizes is not known. No base quality values were provided; no much bigger clone lies one nucleotide off. The iRepertoire nested amplicon-rescue multiplex PCR (arm-PCR) platform was used to amplify TCR alpha and beta CDR3 regions from RNA. One-step reverse transcription and amplification used about 95-400 ng of tissue mRNA or PBMC total RNA as input. Following bead purification, Illumina adapters were added by a secondary multiplex PCR, and the libraries were gel-purified between 200 and 400 bp. The libraries contained internal 6-nucleotide barcodes that were used for demultiplexing. The libraries were sequenced on an Illumina MiSeq using 2x220 or 2x250 nucleotide paired-end reads. The authors' analysis ran thus. Paired reads were merged with FLASH 1.2.11 and aligned to the GRCh37 human genome with BWA-MEM before extracting TRA and TRB reads. For V and J assignment, an IMGT-derived reference of cassette sequences and CDR3 motifs that included pseudogenes was used. Reads were translated in three frames, and productive CDR3s were defined as those with a C...FGXG motif and no stop codons. Clonotypes were defined as unique combinations of V-J cassette pair and CDR3 amino acid sequence. Filtering of reads was based on Hamming distance, with the threshold set by the sequence error rate of each sample in mapped regions. TCRdb reran the public reads through fastp at Q25 and MiXCR, keeping productive beta chains. Records with the same CDR3 protein are collapsed into one entry carrying the most frequent genes and DNA. These V and J calls originate from TCRdb's pipeline instead of the authors' own analysis. For this sample there are around 93,000 distinct CDR3 sequences; roughly 40% appear just once. The top ten clones comprise under 40% of the sample.

The sample comes from a study of glioma-infiltrating T cells listed by TCRdb under 2016. For the wider study: TCR alpha- and beta-chain repertoires were sequenced from glioma tissue, non-neoplastic brain tissue and matched peripheral blood mononuclear cells. To measure how far tissue and blood T-cell populations diverged, each tissue-infiltrating repertoire was compared against the peripheral blood repertoire of the same patient. The paired cohort comprised three low-grade glioma patients, 8 or 9 primary glioblastoma patients and three non-glioma patients contributing non-neoplastic brain tissue. Study-wide findings and limitations: VJ-independent divergence between tissue and blood was below expectation in non-neoplastic patients but above expectation in all gliomas, especially low-grade gliomas. Group comparisons rested on small numbers: three non-neoplastic, three low-grade glioma and about 8 glioblastoma patients. Very few CDR3 sequences were shared between tissue and blood, attributed to high CDR3 diversity and limited sampling.

V lost 9 bases and J lost 1 base; the stretch between them is 12 bases long. CDR1 and CDR2, looked up from the germline V gene, are MNHEY and SVGEGT. Inclusive of the bounding cysteine and phenylalanine, the CDR3 is 13 residues long. Only the CDR3 region is kept as DNA, spanning 39 bases read in frame from base 1. The sequenced material came from glioma tissue, nonneoplastic brain tissue, or PBMCs (not recorded which). This TCR derives from a human donor with low-grade glioma or glioblastoma, undergoing nonglioma brain surgery, or in good health (not recorded which). The chain is assembled from TRBV6-2 or TRBV6-3 and TRBJ1-1; the D gene lacks a confident call. The DNA sequence is given as TGTGCCAGTAGAAACAACACGAACACTGAAGCTTTCTTT. Its translation reads: CASRNNTNTEAFF.